This is a list of T cell receptor beta chains from one sample in a study of CXCR3-negative and CXCR3-positive naive CD8 T cells. TCRdb reprocessed the 5' RACE reads and stores each CDR3 protein as one record, lacking DNA. The specimen's table records 50,000 to 65,000 distinct CDR3 sequences. Source material: naive CXCR3+ CD8+ T cells from blood. Source of these receptors: a human donor in good health. Some clones in this sample may be carry-over from other donors' samples. Both conserved end residues are part of each CDR3.

TRBJ2-1 | 13 | TRBV7-6 | CASSLGADNEQFF
TRBJ2-1 | 17 | TRBV7-2 | CASSQGGPTDWYNEQFF
TRBJ1-2 | 14 | TRBV27 | CASSWAGGNYGYTF
TRBJ2-3 | 15 | TRBV27 | CASSPLAALTDTQYF
TRBJ2-3 | 14 | TRBV5-6 | CASSIGGLTDTQYF
TRBJ2-2 | 17 | TRBV20-1 | CSARDWGASGGSGELFF
TRBJ2-7 | 15 | TRBV28 | CASSLVGEPSYEQYF
TRBJ2-3 | 17 | TRBV5-6 | CASSWSNRGRVLDTQYF
TRBJ1-5 | 17 | TRBV10-3 | CAISELGGTGINQPQHF
TRBJ1-1 | 13 | TRBV4-3 | CASSQEGWAEAFF
TRBJ1-5 | 13 | TRBV12-3/TRBV12-4 | CASSYTGGQPQHF
TRBJ2-5 | 15 | TRBV4-3 | CASSQARTAQETQYF
TRBJ2-5 | 15 | TRBV4-1 | CASSQPAGSQETQYF
TRBJ2-5 | 16 | TRBV12-3/TRBV12-4 | CASSPGSSGGGETQYF
TRBJ1-2 | 16 | TRBV21-1 | CASSNTPDRAAYGYTF
TRBJ2-3 | 16 | TRBV9 | CASSRPGQGERDTQYF
TRBJ2-7 | 14 | TRBV4-3 | CASSQDGWTYEQYF
TRBJ2-4 | 15 | TRBV11-2 | CASSEEPSGQNIQYF
TRBJ1-4 | 14 | TRBV19 | CASSMDSTNEKLFF
TRBJ2-7 | 14 | TRBV29-1 | CSVEGGLGTYEQYF
TRBJ1-2 | 15 | TRBV29-1 | CSVEKRRGHYYGYTF
TRBJ2-7 | 12 | TRBV7-8 | CASRLARYEQYF
TRBJ2-1 | 17 | TRBV15 | CATSRDRSMSSYNEQFF
TRBJ2-6 | 18 | TRBV4-3 | CASSQLDSSLSGANVLTF
TRBJ1-1 | 14 | TRBV4-2 | CASSRDTGNTEAFF
TRBJ2-7 | 16 | TRBV7-6 | CASSQARQGQYYEQYF
TRBJ2-7 | 14 | TRBV15 | CATSPPGETYEQYF
TRBJ2-7 | 15 | TRBV20-1 | CSARALDRAAYEQYF
TRBJ2-1 | 15 | TRBV4-3 | CASSQGLAGGLEQFF
TRBJ2-1 | 13 | TRBV19 | CASSSGTYNEQFF
TRBJ2-1 | 15 | TRBV6-2/TRBV6-3 | CASSYEEMTYNEQFF
TRBJ2-1 | 15 | TRBV12-3/TRBV12-4 | CASKMGLAGYNEQFF
TRBJ1-2 | 17 | TRBV13 | CASSFGREPANNYGYTF
TRBJ1-1 | 12 | TRBV28 | CASSDRNTEAFF
TRBJ1-2 | 13 | TRBV15 | CATSPEVSYGYTF
TRBJ1-5 | 18 | TRBV7-2 | CASSLGGQDDYSNQPQHF
TRBJ2-4 | 16 | TRBV15 | CATSRFQGQGGNIQYF
TRBJ2-6 | 17 | TRBV10-3 | CAISGAIGESGANVLTF
TRBJ1-4 | 13 | TRBV29-1 | CSVVGLDNEKLFF
TRBJ2-7 | 14 | TRBV5-1 | CASSLDPEDYEQYF
TRBJ2-1 | 15 | TRBV11-2 | CASSLGLAGEPEQFF
TRBJ2-1 | 17 | TRBV5-1 | CASSRRPGLAGGFEQFF
TRBJ2-7 | 12 | TRBV5-1 | CAQQPRSPEQYF
TRBJ2-7 | 13 | TRBV29-1 | CSVKTGGSYEQYF
TRBJ2-7 | 15 | TRBV12-3/TRBV12-4 | CASSSLGHISYEQYF
TRBJ1-1 | 17 | TRBV4-3 | CASSQEGQGAKGTEAFF
TRBJ2-5 | 16 | TRBV29-1 | CSVEDPTGPVSETQYF
TRBJ2-7 | 16 | TRBV10-3 | CAISDRRDRGTYEQYF
TRBJ1-1 | 17 | TRBV28 | CASSERGDRRMNTEAFF
TRBJ1-1 | 13 | TRBV10-3 | CAISVTGDTEAFF
TRBJ2-2 | 16 | TRBV6-6 | CASSSPRSGDTGELFF
TRBJ1-3 | 15 | TRBV3-1 | CASTSGRLSGNTIYF
TRBJ2-3 | 15 | TRBV12-3/TRBV12-4 | CASRQSGAARDTQYF
TRBJ2-1 | 16 | TRBV4-3 | CASSQHTGTTYNEQFF